The source of this TCR beta chain is a study of blood T cell repertoires in COVID-19. Germline values: CDR1 SGHNT, CDR2 YENEEA. This CDR3 is built from 13 residues. With 4 bases removed from V and 1 base from J, the gap between germline ends came to 7 bases. Sequenced by immunoSEQ multiplex PCR; TCRdb stores in-frame clones only, minus some. The sample records around 240,000 clones, 65% to 90% being singletons. The specimen sequenced was peripheral blood. This rearrangement joins TRBV11-3 to TRBJ1-1; possibly TRBD1 for D (5 bases). The receptor was derived from a woman in her 50s with acute or convalescent COVID-19. This CDR3 is CASSSTGNTEAFF. The CDR3 nucleotides are TGTGCCAGCAGCTCAACAGGGAACACTGAAGCTTTCTTT. Full variable domain (rest looked up from reference TRBV11-3 and TRBJ1-1): EAGVVQSPRYKIIEKKQPVAFWCNPISGHNTLYWYLQNLGQGPELLIRYENEEAVDDSQLPKDRFSAERLKGVDSTLKIQPAELGDSAVYLCASSSTGNTEAFFGQGTRLTVV.